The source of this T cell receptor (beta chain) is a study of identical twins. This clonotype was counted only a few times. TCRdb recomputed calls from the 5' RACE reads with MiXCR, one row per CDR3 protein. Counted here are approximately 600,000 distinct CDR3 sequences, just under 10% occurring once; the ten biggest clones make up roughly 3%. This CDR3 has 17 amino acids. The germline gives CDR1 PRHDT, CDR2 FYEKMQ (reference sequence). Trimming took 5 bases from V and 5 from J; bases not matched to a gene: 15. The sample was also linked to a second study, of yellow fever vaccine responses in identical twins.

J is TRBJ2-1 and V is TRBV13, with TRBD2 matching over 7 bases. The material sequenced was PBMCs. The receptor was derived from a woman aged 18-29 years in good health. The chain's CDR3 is CASSPERGLAVHNEQFF. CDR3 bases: TGTGCCAGCAGCCCTGAGCGGGGCCTAGCTGTTCACAATGAGCAGTTCTTC.